This T cell receptor (beta chain) is drawn from a study of radiotherapy plus CTLA-4 blockade in lung cancer. Across the study: Objective responses emerged in about 20% of patients, and around 31% attained disease control.

In germline, CDR1 is SGHRS, CDR2 YFSETQ. This CDR3 region has 16 residues. V was pared by 1 base and J by 5 bases, with 10 bases of the junction left unmatched. As regards this clone: Its cognate antigen is unknown.

Study-wide results and caveats: Dynamics of early blood T cell clones, together with interferon-beta, were reportedly the best predictors of response. Among blood TCR repertoires after radiotherapy plus ipilimumab, tumor-derived clones expanded.

Patients in the study, people with chemo-refractory metastatic non-small-cell lung cancer, received focal radiation plus ipilimumab CTLA-4 blockade. This table comes from immunoSEQ multiplex PCR, and its TCRdb copy is limited to in-frame clones, with some not included. The table includes over 30,000 clones, under 85% detected once. The TCR comes from a human donor with non-small cell lung cancer whose response to radiotherapy plus ipilimumab could not be evaluated. The rearrangement joins TRBV5-1 to TRBJ2-5; 8 bases are a match to TRBD2. The input for sequencing was peripheral blood, taken from a patient treated with radiotherapy plus ipilimumab. Written as DNA, the CDR3 is TGCGCCAGCAGCTTGATCGGCCTAGCGGGTAGCGAGACCCAGTACTTC. This sequence encodes CASSLIGLAGSETQYF.